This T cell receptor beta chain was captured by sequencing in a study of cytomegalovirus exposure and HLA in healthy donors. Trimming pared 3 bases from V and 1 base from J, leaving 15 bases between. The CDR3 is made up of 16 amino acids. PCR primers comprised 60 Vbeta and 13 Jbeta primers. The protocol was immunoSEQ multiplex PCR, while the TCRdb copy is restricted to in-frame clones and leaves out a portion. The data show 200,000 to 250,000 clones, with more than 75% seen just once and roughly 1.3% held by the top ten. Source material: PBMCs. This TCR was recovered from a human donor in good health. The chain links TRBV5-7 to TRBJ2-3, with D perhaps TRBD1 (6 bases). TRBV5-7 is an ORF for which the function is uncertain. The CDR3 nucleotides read TGTGCCAGCAGCTGGGGACACGAAGGGGGCACAGATACGCAGTATTTT. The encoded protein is CASSWGHEGGTDTQYF.